Listed below are T cell receptor beta chains from one sample, sequenced in a study of patients and donors after allogeneic stem cell transplantation. TCRdb re-derived calls from the RT-PCR reads in MiXCR, one entry per CDR3 protein. The sample consists of 920,000 or so distinct CDR3 sequences, more than 15% of them appearing once. The specimen sequenced was blood, either unsorted or a sorted T cell fraction (not recorded which). These receptors all stem from a human donor who was either an allogeneic HSCT recipient or a stem cell or donor lymphocyte infusion donor (not recorded which). It is not recorded whose cells these are; they may come from a transplant donor. The CDR3 runs from the conserved cysteine through the conserved F or W. D genes are given only for firm matches. Not all rows give a size; the values are once, few, many and, for expanded clones, a class.

abundance: few; v_gene: TRBV2; j_gene: TRBJ2-5; d_gene: TRBD2; CDR3nt: TGTGCCAGCAGAACCAATAGCGGGAGTGGTGAGACCCAGTACTTC; CDR3aa: CASRTNSGSGETQYF
abundance: NA; v_gene: TRBV24-1; j_gene: TRBJ2-2; d_gene: NA; CDR3nt: TGTGCCACCAGTGATTTGCAGTCAGGGTACGGATCCACCGGGGAGCTGTTTTTT; CDR3aa: CATSDLQSGYGSTGELFF
abundance: NA; v_gene: TRBV27; j_gene: TRBJ1-1; d_gene: NA; CDR3nt: TGTGCCAGCAGTCCAACTAAACAGGGTTTCCAAACTGAAGCTTTCTTT; CDR3aa: CASSPTKQGFQTEAFF
abundance: NA; v_gene: TRBV12-3/TRBV12-4; j_gene: TRBJ1-5; d_gene: NA; CDR3nt: TGTGCCAGTAAAGGACGAGGGTTTAGCAATCAGCCCCAGCATTTT; CDR3aa: CASKGRGFSNQPQHF
abundance: NA; v_gene: TRBV29-1; j_gene: TRBJ2-2; d_gene: NA; CDR3nt: TGCAGCGTTACCACCGGGACAAGTAAAAGAGGCGGGGAGCTGTTTTTT; CDR3aa: CSVTTGTSKRGGELFF
abundance: few; v_gene: TRBV5-6; j_gene: TRBJ2-4; d_gene: NA; CDR3nt: TGTGCCAGCAGCTTTCTAAATATGGTAAACATTCAGTACTTC; CDR3aa: CASSFLNMVNIQYF
abundance: few; v_gene: TRBV7-2; j_gene: TRBJ2-7; d_gene: TRBD2; CDR3nt: TGTGCCAGCAGCTTAGAACCTAGCGGAGCCTACTACGAGCAGTACTTC; CDR3aa: CASSLEPSGAYYEQYF
abundance: few; v_gene: TRBV5-1; j_gene: TRBJ2-7; d_gene: TRBD1; CDR3nt: TGCGCCAGCAGCTTGGAGGGACAGGGGGCCGAGGAGCAGTACTTC; CDR3aa: CASSLEGQGAEEQYF
abundance: NA; v_gene: TRBV6-2/TRBV6-3; j_gene: TRBJ2-2; d_gene: NA; CDR3nt: TGTGCCAGCATCAAGTTCGCGAACACCGGGGAGCTGTTTTTT; CDR3aa: CASIKFANTGELFF
abundance: many; v_gene: TRBV5-1; j_gene: TRBJ1-1; d_gene: NA; CDR3nt: TGCGCCAGCAGCTTGGCCGGAGGGTCTGAAGCTTTCTTT; CDR3aa: CASSLAGGSEAFF
abundance: few; v_gene: TRBV7-9; j_gene: TRBJ2-1; d_gene: TRBD2; CDR3nt: TGTGCCAGCAGCTTAGTCGGTAGCGGGGGACACAATGAGCAGTTCTTC; CDR3aa: CASSLVGSGGHNEQFF
abundance: NA; v_gene: TRBV12-3/TRBV12-4; j_gene: TRBJ2-2; d_gene: NA; CDR3nt: TGTGCCAGCAGTACCTACACGAACACCGGGGAGCTGTTTTTT; CDR3aa: CASSTYTNTGELFF
abundance: NA; v_gene: TRBV20-1; j_gene: TRBJ1-2; d_gene: NA; CDR3nt: TGCAGTGCTAGAGATGGGATGGTGTTTGCTAACTATGGCTACACCTTC; CDR3aa: CSARDGMVFANYGYTF
abundance: NA; v_gene: TRBV6-5; j_gene: TRBJ2-1; d_gene: TRBD2; CDR3nt: TGTGCCAGCAGTTACGGACTAGCGGGGGGATCAAACAATGAGCAGTTCTTC; CDR3aa: CASSYGLAGGSNNEQFF
abundance: NA; v_gene: TRBV20-1; j_gene: TRBJ2-1; d_gene: TRBD2; CDR3nt: TGCAGTGCTAAACCCCGGGGCGGGAGGGCTGTTGAGCAGTTCTTC; CDR3aa: CSAKPRGGRAVEQFF
abundance: NA; v_gene: TRBV18; j_gene: TRBJ2-5; d_gene: NA; CDR3nt: TGTGCCAGCTCAGGCGCTGCAGAGACCCAGTACTTC; CDR3aa: CASSGAAETQYF
abundance: NA; v_gene: TRBV6-2/TRBV6-3; j_gene: TRBJ1-4; d_gene: TRBD1; CDR3nt: TGTGCCACCTCCGGGACAGGGGGCGCGCGGGAAAAACTGTTTTTT; CDR3aa: CATSGTGGAREKLFF
abundance: few; v_gene: TRBV5-1; j_gene: TRBJ1-1; d_gene: TRBD1; CDR3nt: TGCGCCAGCCGGGACAGCCTCGGGGCTGAAGCTTTCTTT; CDR3aa: CASRDSLGAEAFF
abundance: many; v_gene: TRBV10-3; j_gene: TRBJ1-4; d_gene: NA; CDR3nt: TGTGCCATCAGTCCCAGGGGAAATTATGAAAAACTGTTTTTT; CDR3aa: CAISPRGNYEKLFF
abundance: few; v_gene: TRBV12-3/TRBV12-4; j_gene: TRBJ2-4; d_gene: TRBD2; CDR3nt: TGTGCCAGCAGTTTACAGCGGGGGGCCGACAAAAACATTCAGTACTTC; CDR3aa: CASSLQRGADKNIQYF
abundance: NA; v_gene: TRBV12-3/TRBV12-4; j_gene: TRBJ2-7; d_gene: NA; CDR3nt: TGTGCCAGCACTCATCACCGGGATCCATCCTACGAGCAGTACTTC; CDR3aa: CASTHHRDPSYEQYF
abundance: NA; v_gene: TRBV12-3/TRBV12-4; j_gene: TRBJ2-7; d_gene: NA; CDR3nt: TGTGCCAGCAGTTTGGCCTTCCACGAGCAGTACTTC; CDR3aa: CASSLAFHEQYF
abundance: NA; v_gene: TRBV6-1; j_gene: TRBJ2-7; d_gene: TRBD2; CDR3nt: TGTGCCAGCAGGTCTAGCGGGTCCTACGAGCAGTACTTC; CDR3aa: CASRSSGSYEQYF
abundance: NA; v_gene: TRBV7-8; j_gene: TRBJ2-4; d_gene: NA; CDR3nt: TGTGCCAGCAGCCCAGGGGTCGGAGCCAAAAACATTCAGTACTTC; CDR3aa: CASSPGVGAKNIQYF
abundance: NA; v_gene: TRBV25-1; j_gene: TRBJ2-3; d_gene: TRBD1; CDR3nt: TGTGCCAGCAGTGAAGGGGTCAGGGGGCGTAGCACAGATACGCAGTATTTT; CDR3aa: CASSEGVRGRSTDTQYF
abundance: NA; v_gene: TRBV18; j_gene: TRBJ2-7; d_gene: NA; CDR3nt: TGTGCCAGCTCACCTTGGCCCGGGGGGCAGTACTTC; CDR3aa: CASSPWPGGQYF
abundance: NA; v_gene: TRBV2; j_gene: TRBJ2-7; d_gene: TRBD2; CDR3nt: TGTGCCAGCAGTGACGCCCCGCTGGGGGGAGGGTACGAGCAGTACTTC; CDR3aa: CASSDAPLGGGYEQYF
abundance: NA; v_gene: TRBV29-1; j_gene: TRBJ2-7; d_gene: NA; CDR3nt: TGCAGCGTTCGTGGGGATACCTACGAGCAGTACTTC; CDR3aa: CSVRGDTYEQYF
abundance: few; v_gene: TRBV5-6; j_gene: TRBJ2-2; d_gene: TRBD2; CDR3nt: TGTGCCAGCAGCTTGGCTCCTAGCGGGGGGCTAACCGGGGAGCTGTTTTTT; CDR3aa: CASSLAPSGGLTGELFF
abundance: few; v_gene: TRBV20-1; j_gene: TRBJ2-7; d_gene: NA; CDR3nt: TGCAGTGCTAGATCACAGTGGGAGCAGTACTTC; CDR3aa: CSARSQWEQYF
abundance: NA; v_gene: TRBV20-1; j_gene: TRBJ1-6; d_gene: NA; CDR3nt: TGCAGTGCTAGAGAGGCAGACAATTCACCCCTCCACTTT; CDR3aa: CSAREADNSPLHF
abundance: NA; v_gene: TRBV12-3/TRBV12-4; j_gene: TRBJ2-2; d_gene: NA; CDR3nt: TGTGCCAGCATTGAGACAGGACAAACCGGGGAGCTGTTTTTT; CDR3aa: CASIETGQTGELFF
abundance: NA; v_gene: TRBV7-9; j_gene: TRBJ1-6; d_gene: NA; CDR3nt: TGTGCCAGCACCGGGGGGCAGGGTACTTCACCCCTCCACTTT; CDR3aa: CASTGGQGTSPLHF
abundance: few; v_gene: TRBV4-2; j_gene: TRBJ2-2; d_gene: NA; CDR3nt: TGTGCCAGCAGCCAACGGTTTGGGCGGGACCTCTCCACCGGGGAGCTGTTTTTT; CDR3aa: CASSQRFGRDLSTGELFF
abundance: few; v_gene: TRBV4-1; j_gene: TRBJ2-2; d_gene: NA; CDR3nt: TGCGCCAGCAGCCAAGGCCCGGGACTGAATTCGAACACCGGGGAGCTGTTTTTT; CDR3aa: CASSQGPGLNSNTGELFF
abundance: few; v_gene: TRBV27; j_gene: TRBJ2-7; d_gene: TRBD1; CDR3nt: TGTGCCAGCAGTTTTGTAAAGGGGGCCACCTACGAGCAGTACTTC; CDR3aa: CASSFVKGATYEQYF
abundance: NA; v_gene: TRBV5-6; j_gene: TRBJ2-5; d_gene: NA; CDR3nt: TGTGCCAGCAGCTTTGGGTCCGGGAGCTCCTACAATGAGCAGTACTTC; CDR3aa: CASSFGSGSSYNEQYF
abundance: few; v_gene: TRBV20-1; j_gene: TRBJ2-7; d_gene: NA; CDR3nt: TGCAGTGCTAGAATCATGGGGGGACCCCTCTACGAGCAGTACTTC; CDR3aa: CSARIMGGPLYEQYF
abundance: few; v_gene: TRBV6-2/TRBV6-3; j_gene: TRBJ1-1; d_gene: NA; CDR3nt: TGTGCCAGCAGTTACGGGCAGAATTATGAAGCTTTCTTT; CDR3aa: CASSYGQNYEAFF
abundance: few; v_gene: TRBV9; j_gene: TRBJ2-1; d_gene: TRBD2; CDR3nt: TGTGCCAGCAGCGTAGCCGGCGGGGGGGGCTACAATGAGCAGTTCTTC; CDR3aa: CASSVAGGGGYNEQFF
abundance: NA; v_gene: TRBV12-3/TRBV12-4; j_gene: TRBJ1-2; d_gene: NA; CDR3nt: TGTGCCAGTTTTGAGGGCGAAGCTAACTATGGCTACACCTTC; CDR3aa: CASFEGEANYGYTF
abundance: few; v_gene: TRBV4-1; j_gene: TRBJ2-1; d_gene: TRBD2; CDR3nt: TGCGCCAGCAGCCAAGCTGACGGGAGGCTCAATGAGCAGTTCTTC; CDR3aa: CASSQADGRLNEQFF
abundance: once; v_gene: TRBV10-3; j_gene: TRBJ1-5; d_gene: TRBD1; CDR3nt: TGTGCCATCGGTGGGACAGACTATAGCAATCAGCCCCAGCATTTT; CDR3aa: CAIGGTDYSNQPQHF
abundance: few; v_gene: TRBV6-2/TRBV6-3; j_gene: TRBJ2-3; d_gene: NA; CDR3nt: TGTGCCAGCAGTTACCGGATCTTCCGTAGCACAGATACGCAGTATTTT; CDR3aa: CASSYRIFRSTDTQYF
abundance: few; v_gene: TRBV12-3/TRBV12-4; j_gene: TRBJ1-2; d_gene: NA; CDR3nt: TGTGCCAGCAAGTGGGGGGGTAACTATGGCTACACCTTC; CDR3aa: CASKWGGNYGYTF
abundance: NA; v_gene: TRBV12-3/TRBV12-4; j_gene: TRBJ2-2; d_gene: NA; CDR3nt: TGTGCCAGCAAAAAACTTCCCGACACCGGGGAGCTGTTTTTT; CDR3aa: CASKKLPDTGELFF
abundance: NA; v_gene: TRBV29-1; j_gene: TRBJ1-2; d_gene: NA; CDR3nt: TGCAGCGTTGATGGGGGGGGAAACGCCTATGGCTACACCTTC; CDR3aa: CSVDGGGNAYGYTF
abundance: NA; v_gene: TRBV12-3/TRBV12-4; j_gene: TRBJ2-7; d_gene: NA; CDR3nt: TGTGCCAGCAGCGACACAGGGATCTCCTACGAGCAGTACTTC; CDR3aa: CASSDTGISYEQYF
abundance: few; v_gene: TRBV4-2; j_gene: TRBJ2-7; d_gene: NA; CDR3nt: TGTGCCAGCAGCCAAGATGACTACGAGCAGTACTTC; CDR3aa: CASSQDDYEQYF
abundance: NA; v_gene: TRBV5-1; j_gene: TRBJ2-3; d_gene: TRBD2; CDR3nt: TGCGCCAGCAGCTTGGGGACCGCGGGGACTAGGGCGCAGTATTTT; CDR3aa: CASSLGTAGTRAQYF
abundance: NA; v_gene: TRBV5-1; j_gene: TRBJ1-1; d_gene: TRBD1; CDR3nt: TGCGCCAGCAATCCGCAGGGGGCGGCACTCATGATGAACACTGAAGCTTTCTTT; CDR3aa: CASNPQGAALMMNTEAFF
abundance: NA; v_gene: TRBV7-2; j_gene: TRBJ2-1; d_gene: NA; CDR3nt: TGTGCCAGCAGCTTAAGGGGACCCACCGCAGGCAATGAGCAGTTCTTC; CDR3aa: CASSLRGPTAGNEQFF